The clone carrying this TCR beta chain was seen more than once but under ten times. Antigen: not known. Subjects aged 18 to 65 presented with newly diagnosed hyperthyroidism of less than 2 months' duration. Not enrolled were patients with uncontrolled infection, other autoimmune disease, pregnancy or lactation. This specimen belongs to a study of T cells in Graves' hyperthyroidism and ophthalmopathy. Study-wide results and limits: The model identified upcoming ophthalmopathy a median approximately six months ahead of onset.

V was clipped by 1 base and J by 3 bases, with 4 bases between them. The CDR3 sequence is 13 residues long. Per the germline V gene, CDR1 is SEHNR and CDR2 is FQNEAQ (reference sequence). Amplification of TCR beta CDR3 regions used RNA as the template. The HTBI primer set was used in a first-round RT-PCR of the TCR CDR3. Via MiXCR, TCRdb re-called the multiplex PCR reads, giving one row per CDR3 protein. The profile shows about 560,000 distinct CDR3 sequences, approximately 14% of them singletons. The TCR originated in a woman aged 30 to 39 with Graves' hyperthyroidism. Material: blood. The V gene is TRBV7-9, the J gene TRBJ2-4, with D uncertain. Written as DNA, the CDR3 is TGTGCCAGCAGCTTAGATGGCAAAAACATTCAGTACTTC. As protein: CASSLDGKNIQYF.